The clone carrying this TCR beta chain was counted many times. The data originate from a study of T cells in Graves' hyperthyroidism and ophthalmopathy. The investigators amplified TCR beta CDR3 regions from RNA transcripts. First-round RT-PCR with HTBI primers amplified the TCR CDR3 region. TCRdb called the multiplex PCR reads again in MiXCR, with one record for every CDR3 protein. The sample holds around 200,000 distinct CDR3 sequences, around 19% seen once. CDR1 and CDR2 from the germline V gene are MDHEN and SYDVKM. CDR3 size: 14 residues. After removal of 5 bases from V and 7 bases from J, the junction contained 3 bases not matched to a gene.

The J gene is TRBJ1-6, the V gene TRBV28, with 9 bases aligning to TRBD1. The source of this sequence is a man aged 35 to 55 with Graves' hyperthyroidism. The sequenced sample consisted of blood. CDR3 nucleotide sequence: TGTGCCAGCAGTGAAGGACAGGGGAATTCACCCCTCCACTTT. It is translated as CASSEGQGNSPLHF. Full variable domain (missing parts from reference TRBV28 and TRBJ1-6): DVKVTQSSRYLVKRTGEKVFLECVQDMDHENMFWYRQDPGLGLRLIYFSYDVKMKEKGDIPEGYSVSREKKERFSLILESASTNQTSMYLCASSEGQGNSPLHFGNGTRLTVT.